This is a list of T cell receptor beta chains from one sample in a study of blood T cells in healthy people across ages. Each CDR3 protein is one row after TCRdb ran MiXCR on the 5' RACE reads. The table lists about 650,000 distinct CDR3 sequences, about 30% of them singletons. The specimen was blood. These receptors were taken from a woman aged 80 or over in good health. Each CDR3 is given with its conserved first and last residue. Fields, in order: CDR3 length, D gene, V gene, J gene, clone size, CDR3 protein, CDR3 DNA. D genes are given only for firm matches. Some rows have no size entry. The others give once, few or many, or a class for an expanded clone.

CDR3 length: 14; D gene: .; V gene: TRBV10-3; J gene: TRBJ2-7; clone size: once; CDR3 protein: CASSYSQDYYEQYF; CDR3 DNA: TGTGCCAGCAGTTACTCTCAGGACTACTACGAGCAGTACTTC
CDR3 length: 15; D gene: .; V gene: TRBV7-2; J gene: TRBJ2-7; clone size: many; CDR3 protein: CASSLWTGTTYEQYF; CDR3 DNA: TGTGCCAGCAGCCTCTGGACAGGGACTACCTACGAGCAGTACTTC
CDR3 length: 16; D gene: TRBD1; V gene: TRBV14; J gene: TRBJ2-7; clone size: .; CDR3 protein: CASNQTDRGPRGEQYF; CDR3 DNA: TGTGCCAGCAACCAAACCGACAGGGGTCCAAGAGGCGAGCAGTACTTC
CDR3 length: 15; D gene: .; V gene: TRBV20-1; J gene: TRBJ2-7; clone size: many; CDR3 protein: CSARDAAGGTYEQYF; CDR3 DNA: TGCAGTGCTAGAGATGCGGCAGGCGGAACCTACGAGCAGTACTTC
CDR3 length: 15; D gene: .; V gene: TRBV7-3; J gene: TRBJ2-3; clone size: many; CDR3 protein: CASSLAGSPTDTQYF; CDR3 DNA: TGTGCCAGCAGCTTAGCAGGGTCTCCCACAGATACGCAGTATTTT
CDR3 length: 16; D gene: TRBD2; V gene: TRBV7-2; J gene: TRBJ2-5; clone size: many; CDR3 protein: CASSLVPRGDQETQYF; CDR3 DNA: TGTGCCAGCAGCTTAGTACCGCGGGGGGACCAAGAGACCCAGTACTTC
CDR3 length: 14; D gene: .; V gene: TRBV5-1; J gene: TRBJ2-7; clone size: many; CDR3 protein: CASRAGYNSYEQYF; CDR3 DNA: TGCGCCAGCAGGGCAGGATACAACTCCTACGAGCAGTACTTC
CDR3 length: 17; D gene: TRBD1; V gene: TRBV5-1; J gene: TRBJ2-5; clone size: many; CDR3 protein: CASSSLRRTGPQETQYF; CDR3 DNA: TGCGCCAGCAGCTCCCTTCGGCGGACAGGGCCCCAAGAGACCCAGTACTTC
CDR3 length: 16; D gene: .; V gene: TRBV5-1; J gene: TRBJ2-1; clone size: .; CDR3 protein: CASSLIRAIRINEQFF; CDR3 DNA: TGCGCCAGCAGCTTGATTCGGGCTATTCGTATCAATGAGCAGTTCTTC
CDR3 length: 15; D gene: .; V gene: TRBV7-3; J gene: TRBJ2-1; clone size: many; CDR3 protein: CASSLLGSSHNEQFF; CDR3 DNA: TGTGCCAGCAGCTTACTGGGCAGTTCCCACAATGAGCAGTTCTTC
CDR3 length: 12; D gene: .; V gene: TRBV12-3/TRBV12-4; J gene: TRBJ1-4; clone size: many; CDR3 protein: CASSFGSEKLFF; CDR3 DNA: TGTGCCAGCAGTTTTGGGTCGGAAAAACTGTTTTTT
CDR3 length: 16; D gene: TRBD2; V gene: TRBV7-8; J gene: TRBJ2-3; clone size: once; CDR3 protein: CASSTRTSGSTDTQYF; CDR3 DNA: TGTGCCAGCAGCACTCGGACTAGCGGGAGCACAGATACGCAGTATTTT
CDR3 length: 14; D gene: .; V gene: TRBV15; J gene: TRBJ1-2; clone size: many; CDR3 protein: CATSRDRSLYGYTF; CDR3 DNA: TGTGCCACCAGCAGAGATCGGTCCCTCTATGGCTACACCTTC
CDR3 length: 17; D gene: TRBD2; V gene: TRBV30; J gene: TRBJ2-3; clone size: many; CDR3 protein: CAWSVGLASTSTDTQYF; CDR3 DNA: TGTGCCTGGAGTGTGGGACTAGCGTCTACTAGCACAGATACGCAGTATTTT
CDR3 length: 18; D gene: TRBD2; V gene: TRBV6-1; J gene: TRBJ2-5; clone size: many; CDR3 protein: CASRRGIAGGPMVETQYF; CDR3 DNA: TGTGCCAGCCGTCGGGGCATAGCGGGGGGTCCGATGGTCGAGACCCAGTACTTC
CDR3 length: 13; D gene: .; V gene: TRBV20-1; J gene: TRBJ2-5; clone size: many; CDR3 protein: CSANRAGEETQYF; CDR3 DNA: TGCAGTGCTAATAGGGCAGGGGAAGAGACCCAGTACTTC
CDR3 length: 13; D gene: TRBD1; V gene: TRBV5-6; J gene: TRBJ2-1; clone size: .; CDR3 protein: CVSSLAGTGVPFF; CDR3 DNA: TGTGTCAGCAGCTTGGCGGGGACAGGTGTTCCGTTCTTC
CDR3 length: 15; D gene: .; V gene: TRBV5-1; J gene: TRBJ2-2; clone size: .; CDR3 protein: CASSAAGTNTGELFF; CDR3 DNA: TGCGCCAGCAGCGCGGCAGGGACTAACACCGGGGAGCTGTTTTTT
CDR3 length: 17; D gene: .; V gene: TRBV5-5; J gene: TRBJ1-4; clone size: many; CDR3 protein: CASSLDPKGGLGEKLFF; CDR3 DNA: TGTGCCAGCAGCCTAGACCCAAAAGGGGGGCTGGGTGAAAAACTGTTTTTT
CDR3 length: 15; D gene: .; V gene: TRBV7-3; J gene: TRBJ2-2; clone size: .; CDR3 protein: CANSPVGGNTGELFF; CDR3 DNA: TGTGCCAACAGCCCCGTGGGGGGGAACACCGGGGAGCTGTTTTTT
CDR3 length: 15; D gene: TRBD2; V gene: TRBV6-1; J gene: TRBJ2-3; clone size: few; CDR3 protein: CASSVLAGTTDTQYF; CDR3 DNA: TGTGCCAGCAGTGTACTAGCGGGGACCACAGATACGCAGTATTTT
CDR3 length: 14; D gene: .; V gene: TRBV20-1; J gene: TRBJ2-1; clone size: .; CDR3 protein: CSASFAVKGNEQFF; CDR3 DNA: TGCAGTGCTAGTTTTGCGGTCAAGGGGAATGAGCAGTTCTTC
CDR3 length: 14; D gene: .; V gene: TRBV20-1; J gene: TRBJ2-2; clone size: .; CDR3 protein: CSAPMASRPGELFF; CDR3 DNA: TGCAGTGCGCCAATGGCCTCTCGACCCGGGGAGCTGTTTTTT
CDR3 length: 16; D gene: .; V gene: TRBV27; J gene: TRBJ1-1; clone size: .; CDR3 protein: CASSFFAGPSNTEAFF; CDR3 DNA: TGTGCCAGCAGTTTCTTTGCCGGGCCCTCGAACACTGAAGCTTTCTTT
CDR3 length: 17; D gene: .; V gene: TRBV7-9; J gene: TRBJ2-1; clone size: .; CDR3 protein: CASSLAEGEPGGDGRFF; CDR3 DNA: TGTGCCAGCAGCTTAGCGGAGGGAGAGCCAGGAGGGGATGGGAGGTTCTTC
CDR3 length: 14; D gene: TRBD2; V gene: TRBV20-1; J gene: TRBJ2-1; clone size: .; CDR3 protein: CSASVLAGGTEQFF; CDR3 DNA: TGCAGTGCTAGTGTACTAGCGGGGGGTACTGAGCAGTTCTTC
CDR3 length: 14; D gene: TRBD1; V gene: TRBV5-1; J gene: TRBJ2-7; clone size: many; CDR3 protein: CASSSGTGGYEQYF; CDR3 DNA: TGCGCCAGCAGCTCTGGGACAGGGGGCTACGAGCAGTACTTC
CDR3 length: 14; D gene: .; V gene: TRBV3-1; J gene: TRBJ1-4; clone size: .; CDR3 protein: CASSQDVHREKLFF; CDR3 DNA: TGTGCCAGCAGCCAAGACGTCCACAGGGAAAAACTGTTTTTT
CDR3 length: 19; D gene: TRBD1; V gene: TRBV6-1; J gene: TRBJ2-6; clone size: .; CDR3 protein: CASSEFMTGSPSGANVLTF; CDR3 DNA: TGTGCCAGCAGTGAATTTATGACAGGGTCCCCCTCTGGGGCCAACGTCCTGACTTTC
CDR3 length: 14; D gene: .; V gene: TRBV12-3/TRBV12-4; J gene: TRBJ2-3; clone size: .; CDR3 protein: CASSLGPKADVQYF; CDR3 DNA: TGTGCCAGCAGTTTAGGCCCGAAGGCAGATGTGCAGTATTTT
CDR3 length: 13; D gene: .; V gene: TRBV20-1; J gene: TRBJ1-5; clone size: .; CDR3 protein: CSARDPAGQPQHF; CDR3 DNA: TGCAGTGCTAGAGATCCTGCCGGTCAGCCCCAGCATTTT
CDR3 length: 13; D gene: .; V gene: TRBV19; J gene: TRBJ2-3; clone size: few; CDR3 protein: CASSPREGDTQYF; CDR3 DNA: TGTGCCAGTAGCCCACGCGAGGGAGATACGCAGTATTTT
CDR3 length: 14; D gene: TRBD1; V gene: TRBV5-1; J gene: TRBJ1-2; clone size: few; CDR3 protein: CASSRDRVLGGYTF; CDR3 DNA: TGCGCCAGCAGCCGGGACAGGGTGCTAGGCGGCTACACCTTC